A selection of T cell receptor beta chains follows, all from one sample in a study of PD-1 blockade in mismatch repair-deficient tumors. Libraries were prepared by immunoSEQ multiplex PCR; TCRdb keeps only in-frame clonotypes and omits some of them. The sample lists some 97,000 clones; over 65% were seen once. This specimen consisted of peripheral blood, obtained approximately 35 weeks after starting pembrolizumab. These receptors all stem from an adult with mismatch repair-deficient cancer. CDR3s include the opening cysteine and the closing phenylalanine or tryptophan. The D gene is left open where the match is weak. Only part of the rows carry a size: once, few, many, or a class if the clone is expanded.

>TRBV30|.|TRBJ1-1|.
CAWSLQGFGTEAFF
TGTGCCTGGAGTTTACAGGGCTTTGGGACTGAAGCTTTCTTT
>TRBV4-1|TRBD1|TRBJ1-2|.
CASSQVDRGRNYGYTF
TGCGCCAGCAGCCAGGTAGACAGGGGGCGTAACTATGGCTACACCTTC
>TRBV5-1|TRBD1|TRBJ2-3|.
CASSLYRTGIPDTQYF
TGCGCCAGCAGCTTGTACAGGACAGGGATTCCAGATACGCAGTATTTT
>TRBV7-3|TRBD1|TRBJ2-3|.
CASSSTGGRGLATQYF
TGTGCCAGCAGCTCGACAGGGGGCCGGGGTTTGGCTACGCAGTATTTT
>TRBV5-1|TRBD2|TRBJ2-7|.
CASSLRLGGVYEQYF
TGCGCCAGCAGCTTGAGGCTGGGAGGGGTCTACGAGCAGTACTTC
>TRBV6-5|.|TRBJ1-2|.
CASKYGEDGGYTF
TGTGCCAGCAAGTACGGGGAGGACGGGGGCTACACCTTC
>TRBV18|.|TRBJ2-2|.
CASSLVPGAVGRNTGELFF
TGTGCCAGCTCACTCGTACCGGGGGCTGTCGGGAGAAACACCGGGGAGCTGTTTTTT
>TRBV10-3|.|TRBJ1-2|.
CAISGTDSYYGYTF
TGTGCCATCAGTGGGACAGACAGCTACTATGGCTACACCTTC
>TRBV19|.|TRBJ2-2|.
CASRGYTGELFF
TGTGCCAGCAGGGGATACACCGGGGAGCTGTTTTTT
>TRBV4-3|.|TRBJ1-3|.
CASSQDNYSGNTIYF
TGCGCCAGCAGCCAAGATAACTACTCTGGAAACACCATATATTTT
>TRBV14|.|TRBJ2-2|few
CASSRSFGVTPTGELFF
TGTGCCAGCAGCCGGTCGTTTGGGGTTACACCTACCGGGGAGCTGTTTTTT
>TRBV30|TRBD2|TRBJ2-5|.
CAWTGTSGIYQETQYF
TGTGCCTGGACCGGCACTAGCGGAATTTACCAAGAGACCCAGTACTTC
>TRBV7-3|TRBD2|TRBJ2-2|.
CASSQRLAGGRTGELFF
TGTGCCAGCAGCCAAAGACTAGCGGGAGGGAGGACCGGGGAGCTGTTTTTT
>TRBV29-1|TRBD1|TRBJ1-2|.
CSVETGENYGYTF
TGCAGCGTGGAGACAGGGGAAAACTATGGCTACACCTTC
>TRBV7-9|.|TRBJ1-3|.
CASSKPTYSGNTIYF
TGTGCCAGCAGCAAGCCGACCTACTCTGGAAACACCATATATTTT
>TRBV29-1|TRBD2|TRBJ2-5|.
CSVEDLALAGGETQYF
TGCAGCGTTGAAGATCTTGCGCTAGCGGGAGGGGAGACCCAGTACTTC
>TRBV28|.|TRBJ2-5|.
CASSRETASEETQYF
TGTGCCAGCAGTCGTGAGACAGCGAGTGAAGAGACCCAGTACTTC
>TRBV5-4|TRBD1|TRBJ1-5|.
CASSLGGTGNNQPQHF
TGTGCCAGCAGCTTAGGGGGGACAGGGAACAATCAGCCCCAGCATTTT
>TRBV2|.|TRBJ2-7|.
CASSEAVGTYEQYF
TGTGCCAGCAGTGAAGCCGTGGGGACCTACGAGCAGTACTTC
>TRBV7-2|.|TRBJ1-5|.
CASSLVIGASNQPQHF
TGTGCCAGCAGCTTAGTAATCGGGGCTAGCAATCAGCCCCAGCATTTT
>TRBV27|TRBD1|TRBJ1-2|few
CASSTGGYGYTF
TGTGCCAGCAGTACAGGGGGATATGGCTACACCTTC
>TRBV9|TRBD2|TRBJ2-7|.
CASSVATSGYEQYF
TGTGCCAGCAGCGTAGCTACTAGCGGGTACGAGCAGTACTTC
>TRBV7-2|.|TRBJ2-1|.
CASSNARSNEQFF
TGTGCCAGCAGCAACGCCCGCAGCAATGAGCAGTTCTTC